Listed here is a single TCR beta chain. Its antigen is unidentified. This CDR3 is 18 amino acids long. Trimming at V came to 0 bases and at J to 0 bases, leaving 10 bases not matched to a gene. Germline CDR1 reads SGDLS; CDR2 reads YYNGEE. These data originate in a study of T cell repertoires in cytomegalovirus infection. Overall study: A matching HLA type, together with CMV infection, was signaled by public TCR beta signatures.

Study-wide results and caveats: Clonotypes of TCR beta that were HLA-C-restricted and CMV-specific dominated the ex vivo response.

In TCRdb, the reads were re-called with MiXCR into one record per CDR3 protein. This sample carries around 440,000 distinct CDR3 sequences, about 10% of them seen once, and the ten largest clones take roughly 10%. The J gene is TRBJ1-1, the V gene TRBV9; 8 bases agree with TRBD1. Input material: PBMCs. The source is a human donor in good health (CMV status not recorded). Some clones in this sample may be carry-over from other donors' samples. The chain's CDR3 is CASSVDDRGWRMNTEAFF. CDR3 DNA sequence: TGTGCCAGCAGCGTAGATGACAGGGGATGGCGCATGAACACTGAAGCTTTCTTT. Variable domain in full (rest from reference TRBV9 and TRBJ1-1): DSGVTQTPKHLITATGQRVTLRCSPRSGDLSVYWYQQSLDQGLQFLIQYYNGEERAKGNILERFSAQQFPDLHSELNLSSLELGDSALYFCASSVDDRGWRMNTEAFFGQGTRLTVV.